This is a list of T cell receptor beta chains from one sample in a study of cytomegalovirus exposure and HLA in healthy donors. Assay: immunoSEQ multiplex PCR; the TCRdb copy retains only in-frame clones and omits some. Of approximately 140,000 clones listed, around 85% are singletons. The sequenced sample was PBMCs. The origin of the receptors is a woman between 50 and 59 years old in good health and CMV-seropositive. Each CDR3 is given with its conserved first and last residue. D genes are given only for firm matches.

>.|TRBV12-5
CASGLVKHDSPNEQFF
>TRBD1|TRBV2
CASRTGGTEAFF
>TRBD1|TRBV29-1
CSVQIQGQDNYGYTF
>.|TRBV7-9
CASSLANQGEAFF
>.|TRBV6-1
CASTFTGTYEQYF
>.|TRBV4-1
CASSALERDQETQYF
>TRBD1|TRBV2
CASRRDSSYEQYF
>.|TRBV6-5
CASSYRVGAFYEQYF
>TRBD2|TRBV27
CASSLLTWGIAGDETQYF
>TRBD2|TRBV7-3
CASSYSGGPKGYEQYF
>.|TRBV5-1
CASSLGAAASPSLRGYTF
>TRBD1|TRBV2
CAGQRGTGGREQYF
>TRBD1|TRBV5-4
CASSPGTGASYEQYF
>.|TRBV19
CASSPDRGVSGYTF
>TRBD2|TRBV5-1
CASGTSGGHTQYF
>.|TRBV10-3
CAISESNGAYGYTF
>TRBD2|TRBV15
CATSHGGYSYNEQFF
>.|TRBV28
CASSLRAGRAANTEAFF
>.|TRBV5-1
CASSVSGQNYEQYF